Included here is one T cell receptor (beta chain) sequence, with context. Original processing methods: Amplification of reference gene primers provided the estimated nucleated cell counts. Only in-frame clones appear in the TCRdb table, and some are missing; sequencing was by immunoSEQ multiplex PCR. V, J and clone size are those of that table, while D and trimming were read from the DNA. The sample lists fewer than 300,000 clones, around nine tenths occurring once. This sample stems from a study of blood T cell repertoires in COVID-19. Germline V CDR1 and CDR2: ENHRY, SYGVKD. V gave up 8 bases and J gave up 2 bases; unmatched junction bases: 6. The CDR3 loop spans 14 amino acids.

The TCR sequence derives from a woman in her 40s who had recovered from COVID-19. V gene TRBV10-3 combines with J gene TRBJ2-3; 8 nucleotides line up with TRBD2. Sequenced: peripheral blood. The CDR3 protein is CAIGVAGPTDTQYF. CDR3 in DNA: TGTGCCATCGGGGTAGCGGGACCCACAGATACGCAGTATTTT.